The next 19 T cell receptor beta chains were all read from a single sample in a study of T cell clonality in common variable immunodeficiency. Only in-frame clones appear in the TCRdb table, and some are missing; sequencing was by immunoSEQ multiplex PCR. Observed in the sample are around 60,000 clones, none of them singletons. What was sequenced was peripheral blood mononuclear cells. The origin of the receptors is a person aged 18 to 70 in good health.

This clone was observed at least ten times. The read finishes 3 residues shy of the CDR3 end, and the germline J gene is used to complete it. The genes are TRBV19 and TRBJ1-1; 9 bases line up with TRBD1. The V gene end was trimmed by 5 bases and the J gene end by 6 bases; junction bases not matched to a gene: 7. The CDR3 has 14 amino acids. CDR1 is LNHDA, CDR2 SQIVND, per germline (reference sequence). The sequenced CDR3 bases are TGTGCCAGTAGTCCGACAGGGGGTTCTGCTGAA. Protein sequence: CASSPTGGSAE. The entire CDR3 reads CASSPTGGSAEAFF.

This clone was seen repeatedly, ten times or more. The read terminates 3 residues ahead of where the CDR3 ends, so the germline J gene completes it. V usage is TRBV11-2 and J usage is TRBJ2-1; 10 nucleotides align to TRBD2. Germline V gene lookup returns CDR1 SGHAT and CDR2 FQNNGV. J gave up 4 bases and V 1 base, and 1 base lay outside the gene matches. This CDR3 is 15 amino acids long. The CDR3 spells CASSLGTSGYNEQFF. Incomplete CDR3 DNA: TGTGCCAGCAGCTTAGGGACTAGCGGTTACAATGAG.

This clone was observed many times. The read stops 3 residues short of the end of the CDR3; the missing end is completed from the germline J gene. The chain combines TRBV18 with TRBJ2-2; D uncertain. Trimming took off 3 bases at V and 1 base at J, with 6 bases between the two ends. CDR3 length: 14 residues. Per the germline V gene, CDR1 is KGHSH and CDR2 is LQKENI. CDR3 sequence: CASSPLENTGELFF. The DNA read from the CDR3 is TGTGCCAGCTCACCCTTAGAGAACACCGGGGAG.

This clone showed up many times. The read ends 3 residues early relative to the CDR3; the germline J gene fills the gap. This chain joins TRBV30 and TRBJ2-1, with D perhaps being TRBD1 or TRBD2 (6 bases each). This CDR3 has 16 residues. Germline V gives CDR1 GTSNPN, CDR2 SVGIG (reference sequence). Trimming pared 4 bases from V and 1 base from J, leaving 17 bases between. The DNA read from the CDR3 is TGTGCCTGGACACCGCGGAGGGGGAGGTCCTACAATGAG. Its translation: CAWTPRRGRSYNE. In full, the CDR3 is CAWTPRRGRSYNEQFF.

This clone was detected only a few times. The CDR3 here is CASSLRGGVSYEQYF. CDR3 bases read: TGTGCCAGCAGCTTAAGGGGGGGGGTATCCTACGAG. This sequence joins TRBV11-2 and TRBJ2-7, with a possible D match to TRBD2 (7 bases). The read terminates 3 residues ahead of where the CDR3 ends, so the germline J gene completes it. The V gene lost 2 bases and the J gene lost 1 base, with 12 bases spanning the gap. The CDR3 totals 15 residues. Germline CDR1 SGHAT, CDR2 FQNNGV.

This clone was seen at least ten times. The read terminates 3 residues ahead of where the CDR3 ends, so the germline J gene completes it. J is TRBJ2-5 and V is TRBV7-9; unclear D gene. The germline CDR1 and CDR2 sequences are SEHNR and FQNEAQ (reference sequence). The CDR3 sequence is 14 residues long. Between the trimmed V and J ends, which lost 1 base and 3 bases, there was a span of 9 bases. The CDR3 bases that were read are TGTGCCAGCAGCTTAGTTTTTCGGGAAGAGACC. Amino acid sequence: CASSLVFREET. The entire CDR3 protein reads CASSLVFREETQYF.

This clone has at least ten counts. From the germline J gene comes the end of the CDR3, since the read stops 3 residues before it. The genes are TRBV28 and TRBJ2-7; 9 nucleotides agree with TRBD2. J lost 4 bases, V lost 4 bases, and 8 bases had no gene match. This CDR3 region has 15 residues. Germline V CDR1 and CDR2: MDHEN, SYDVKM. The DNA read from the CDR3 is TGTGCCAGCAGTTCACCGGGACTAGCTGAGTACGAG. This translates into CASSSPGLAEYE. The complete CDR3 protein is CASSSPGLAEYEQYF.

This clone was recorded many times. The read ends 3 residues before the CDR3 terminus; that terminus is restored from the germline J gene. V and J are TRBV15 and TRBJ2-3; D may be TRBD2 (5 bases). V was pared by 5 bases and J by 7 bases, with 13 bases between. The V gene's germline CDR1 is LNHNV and CDR2 YYDKDF (reference sequence). CDR3 size: 13 residues. CDR3 DNA (partial): TGTGCCACCAGCGGGCGAAGCGGAAATACG. Translation: CATSGRSGNT. In full, the CDR3 reads CATSGRSGNTQYF.

This clone was counted at least ten times. The sequence runs out 3 residues before the end of the CDR3; the remainder is reconstructed from the germline J gene. The chain has TRBV5-1 and TRBJ2-3; 13 bases match TRBD2. Germline V gives CDR1 SGHRS, CDR2 YFSETQ. The J segment lost 8 bases and the V segment lost 4 bases, leaving 16 bases of the junction unmatched. The CDR3 extends over 18 amino acids. The sequenced part of the CDR3 DNA is TGCGCCAGCAGCCCAATACAAAGACTAGCGGGAGGCGAGGGTACG. Its translation: CASSPIQRLAGGEGT. The full CDR3 reads CASSPIQRLAGGEGTQYF.

In this sample, this clone turned up a few times. The CDR3 end is not reached by the read, which stops 3 residues before it; the germline J gene fills it in. This chain joins TRBV11-2 and TRBJ2-1; D gene unclear. Germline CDR1 is SGHAT and CDR2 is FQNNGV. CDR3 length: 14 amino acids. Deletions cut 5 bases from V and 8 bases from J, with 16 bases between. The sequenced part of the CDR3 DNA is TGTGCCAGCAGCGAAGCCTCCGATGTCTATGAG. Protein product: CASSEASDVYE. The whole CDR3 reads CASSEASDVYEQFF.

This clone was detected only a few times. The read is 3 residues too short to cover the CDR3 end, so that end is filled in from the germline J gene. V and J are TRBV7-9 and TRBJ2-3; 10 bases are shared with TRBD2. Looked up from germline, CDR1 is SEHNR and CDR2 is FQNEAQ (reference sequence). V trimming: 2 bases; J trimming: 6 bases; junction bases outside the gene matches: 2. The CDR3 totals 14 residues. CDR3 protein: CASSLSGRADTQYF. Incomplete CDR3 DNA: TGTGCCAGCAGCTTAAGCGGGAGGGCGGATACG.

This clone was found many times. Coverage ceases 3 residues before the CDR3 finishes, and the germline J gene fills in the end. This chain joins TRBV13 and TRBJ2-7; D may be TRBD1 (6 bases). CDR3 length equals 14 residues. The ends were cut back, 5 bases at V and 4 bases at J, with 15 bases in the middle. CDR1 and CDR2 from the germline V gene are PRHDT and FYEKMQ (reference sequence). The CDR3 bases that were read are TGTGCCAGCAGCCAGGACAGAGATAGATACGAG. It yields the protein CASSQDRDRYE. The full CDR3 protein is CASSQDRDRYEQYF.

This clone was detected ten times or more. The read terminates 3 residues ahead of where the CDR3 ends, so the germline J gene completes it. This chain uses TRBV5-1 with TRBJ2-1; 7 positions agree with TRBD2. The V segment lost 1 base and the J segment 9 bases; nucleotides outside the gene matches: 16. This CDR3 has 17 residues. The germline V gene has CDR1 SGHRS and CDR2 YFSETQ. CDR3 amino acids: CASSLRSTGGFFGEQFF. CDR3 DNA, as far as it was read: TGCGCCAGCAGCTTGAGATCAACGGGGGGATTTTTCGGTGAG.

This clone was recorded many times. The read stops 3 residues short of the end of the CDR3; the missing end is completed from the germline J gene. V is TRBV20-1 and J is TRBJ2-3, with D unclear. There are 11 residues in the CDR3. The V end was cut by 2 bases, the J end by 2 bases, with 2 bases between. Per the germline V gene, CDR1 is DFQATT and CDR2 is SNEGSKA (reference sequence). The CDR3 bases that were read are TGCAGTGCTAGACTCACAGATACG. Translating gives CSARLTDT. The CDR3, in full, reads CSARLTDTQYF.

There are many counts of this clone. Read coverage stops 3 residues before the CDR3 terminus; the germline J gene supplies the remainder. The chain employs TRBV28 and TRBJ2-5, with 11 bases lining up with TRBD1. Looked up from germline, CDR1 is MDHEN and CDR2 is SYDVKM. Trimming cost V 4 bases and J 2 bases; bases outside gene matches: 6. The CDR3 consists of 16 residues. The sequenced CDR3 bases are TGTGCCAGCAGTTCGGGACAGGGGGTGTATCAAGAGACC. Translation gives CASSSGQGVYQET. The complete CDR3 sequence is CASSSGQGVYQETQYF.

This clone has a count of ten or more. The missing CDR3 end, 3 residues past where the read stops, is filled in from the germline J gene. V and J are TRBV5-6 and TRBJ2-1; tentatively, D is TRBD2 (5 bases). The germline V and J ends were trimmed by 4 bases and 8 bases, with 13 bases remaining between them. CDR3 length: 13 amino acids. From germline, CDR1 is SGHDT and CDR2 YYEEEE. CDR3: CASSPAGDDEQFF. The covered CDR3 bases are TGTGCCAGCAGCCCTGCGGGTGACGATGAG.

This clone was recorded at least ten times. The observed sequence ends 3 residues before the CDR3 terminus, with the missing tail filled in from the germline J gene. The chain employs TRBV2 and TRBJ2-7, with D tentatively TRBD1 (6 bases). V was trimmed by 6 bases and J by 5 bases, leaving 17 bases between them. The germline CDR1 and CDR2 sequences are SNHLY and FYNNEI. CDR3 size: 14 residues. The CDR3 bases that were read are TGTGCCAGCAGCACCGTACATGGGGGCCACGAG. Amino acid sequence: CASSTVHGGHE. The CDR3, in full, reads CASSTVHGGHEQYF.

This clone was counted many times. The CDR3 region is CASSSFPDTQYF. The CDR3 DNA, read in part, is TGTGCCAGCAGTTCGTTCCCAGATACG. This rearrangement joins TRBV6-2 or TRBV6-3 to TRBJ2-3; D call uncertain. The CDR3 extends 3 residues past the end of the read, so its final part is completed from the germline J gene. The V end lost 4 bases, the J end lost 4 bases, and 6 bases lay between the germline ends. The germline gives CDR1 MNHEY, CDR2 SVGEGT. There are 12 residues in the CDR3.

This clone came up many times. The CDR3 end is not reached by the read, which stops 3 residues before it; the germline J gene fills it in. V and J are TRBV6-1 and TRBJ2-2; D perhaps matches TRBD2 (6 bases). From germline, CDR1 is MNHNS and CDR2 SASEGT. Trimming pared 1 base from V and 1 base from J, leaving 16 bases between. The CDR3 spans 18 residues. The part of the CDR3 DNA that was read is TGTGCCAGCAGTGAAGTCTGGGTGGGGGGTCGGAACACCGGGGAG. Translated, it gives CASSEVWVGGRNTGE. Given in full, the CDR3 is CASSEVWVGGRNTGELFF.